This is a list of T cell receptor beta chains from one sample in a study of blood T cell repertoires in COVID-19. Generated by immunoSEQ multiplex PCR, the TCRdb table keeps only in-frame clones and is missing some. The sample includes tens of thousands of clones, approximately 84% seen only once; the top ten take 12%. Sequencing was performed on peripheral blood. The origin of the receptors is a human donor in a cohort sampled during active COVID-19. Each CDR3 is given with its conserved first and last residue. D genes are given only for firm matches. A clone size is listed for some rows: how often the clone was seen (once, few, many), or a class if it is expanded.

j_call | cdr3_length | clone_size | v_call | d_call | cdr3_nt | cdr3_aa
TRBJ2-7 | 15 | NA | TRBV18 | NA | TGTGCCAGCTCACCATCGGGGATGGAGCCCTACGAGCAGTACTTC | CASSPSGMEPYEQYF
TRBJ1-2 | 15 | NA | TRBV2 | NA | TGTGCCAGCAGTGAATACTCTATACGAAACTATGGCTACACCTTC | CASSEYSIRNYGYTF
TRBJ1-2 | 15 | NA | TRBV30 | TRBD1 | TGTGCCTGGAGTCCCGGTGGGCAGGGGGCGCATGGCTACACCTTC | CAWSPGGQGAHGYTF
TRBJ1-1 | 14 | NA | TRBV6-5 | NA | TGTGCCAGCCGCCCGTCCGGGGGGACCACTGAAGCTTTCTTT | CASRPSGGTTEAFF
TRBJ2-2 | 15 | NA | TRBV7-2 | NA | TGTGCCAGCAGCTTAGGGGCTTATAACACCGGGGAGCTGTTTTTT | CASSLGAYNTGELFF
TRBJ1-4 | 14 | NA | TRBV4-1 | TRBD1 | TGCGCCAGCAGCCCAGCGACAGGGGCGGAAAAACTGTTTTTT | CASSPATGAEKLFF
TRBJ1-2 | 17 | once | TRBV7-9 | NA | TGTGCCAGCAGCTTCACTCCGGGAGTCACCTCCGCCCATGGCTACACCTTC | CASSFTPGVTSAHGYTF
TRBJ1-2 | 16 | NA | TRBV5-6 | TRBD1 | TGTGCCAGCAGCTTCCGACAGGGGTCATATACCTATGGCTACACCTTC | CASSFRQGSYTYGYTF
TRBJ1-1 | 16 | NA | TRBV7-6 | NA | TGTGCCAGCAGCTTTTTGGCAGGGAGGAAGAACACTGAAGCTTTCTTT | CASSFLAGRKNTEAFF
TRBJ2-7 | 13 | once | TRBV7-8 | NA | TGTGCCAGCAGGCCCGCCGCGGGGAACGAGCAGTACTTC | CASRPAAGNEQYF
TRBJ2-3 | 12 | NA | TRBV24-1 | NA | TGTGCCACCGCAGGCACAACAGATACGCAGTATTTT | CATAGTTDTQYF
TRBJ1-4 | 13 | NA | TRBV5-1 | NA | TGCGCCAGCAGCTCCGCGGGGGTGGAAAAACTGTTTTTT | CASSSAGVEKLFF
TRBJ2-7 | 15 | NA | TRBV5-6 | TRBD1 | TGTGCCAGCAGCTTGTCGGGACAGGGGTCCTACGAGCAGTACTTC | CASSLSGQGSYEQYF
TRBJ1-2 | 22 | NA | TRBV5-1 | TRBD1 | TGCGCCAGCAGCTTAGTCTTCCCGGACAGGCAGCCCTACCCGCCTCAACTATATGGCTACACCTTC | CASSLVFPDRQPYPPQLYGYTF
TRBJ1-1 | 14 | NA | TRBV5-1 | TRBD1 | TGCGCCAGCAGCCCGGGACAGGGAAGCTCTGAAGCTTTCTTT | CASSPGQGSSEAFF
TRBJ1-1 | 15 | NA | TRBV3-1/TRBV3-2 | NA | TGTGCCAGCAGCCGTCATTATACAGAGAACACTGAAGCTTTCTTT | CASSRHYTENTEAFF
TRBJ2-7 | 12 | NA | TRBV10-3 | NA | TGTGCCATCGCTCCACTAGTTGGCGAGCAGTACTTC | CAIAPLVGEQYF
TRBJ2-7 | 14 | NA | TRBV2 | NA | TGTGCCAGCAAGGCCGAGAGCCGCGGCTACGAGCAGTACTTC | CASKAESRGYEQYF
TRBJ2-3 | 17 | NA | TRBV28 | TRBD1 | TGTGCCAGCAGTTCTCCGGGACAGCCTATTAGCACAGATACGCAGTATTTT | CASSSPGQPISTDTQYF
TRBJ2-5 | 12 | NA | TRBV12-3/TRBV12-4 | NA | TGTGCCAGCAGTCGGGACTCAGAGACCCAGTACTTC | CASSRDSETQYF
TRBJ1-2 | 15 | NA | TRBV2 | NA | TGTGCCAGCAGTGTTGTGAGAGAGACTAACTATGGCTACACCTTC | CASSVVRETNYGYTF
TRBJ2-3 | 16 | NA | TRBV5-1 | TRBD2 | TGCGCCAGCAGCCTCGGGACTAGCGGAGGGACAGATACGCAGTATTTT | CASSLGTSGGTDTQYF
TRBJ2-7 | 12 | NA | TRBV25-1 | TRBD2 | TGTGCCAGCAGAATCAGGGAGGGCGAGCAGTACTTC | CASRIREGEQYF
TRBJ2-3 | 16 | NA | TRBV5-8 | NA | TGTGCCAGCAGCTTACCTCGCGGGGTCAGCACAGATACGCAGTATTTT | CASSLPRGVSTDTQYF